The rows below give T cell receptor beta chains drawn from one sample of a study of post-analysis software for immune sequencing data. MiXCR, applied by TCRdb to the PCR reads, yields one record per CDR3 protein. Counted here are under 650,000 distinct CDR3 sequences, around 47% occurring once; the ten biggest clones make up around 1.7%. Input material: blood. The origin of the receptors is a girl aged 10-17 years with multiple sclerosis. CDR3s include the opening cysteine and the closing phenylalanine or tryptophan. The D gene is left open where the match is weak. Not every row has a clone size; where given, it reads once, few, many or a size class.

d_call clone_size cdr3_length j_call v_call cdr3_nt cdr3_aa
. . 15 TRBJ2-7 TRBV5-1 TGCGCCAGCAGCTTCGGTCCGCGGACCGGCAATGAGCAGTACTTC CASSFGPRTGNEQYF
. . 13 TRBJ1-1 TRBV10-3 TGTGCCATCAGACAGGGTATATTTGCTGAAGCTTTCTTT CAIRQGIFAEAFF
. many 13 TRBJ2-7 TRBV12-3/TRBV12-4 TGCGCCAGCAGCTTGACAGCTACCTACGAGCAGTACTTC CASSLTATYEQYF
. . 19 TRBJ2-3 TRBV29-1 TGCAGCGTTGTTTTTGGGCAGCCGGAAGGACCCCTAGCCACAGATACGCAGTATTTT CSVVFGQPEGPLATDTQYF
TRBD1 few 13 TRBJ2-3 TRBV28 TGTGCCAGCAGGTTACAGGGGCAAGATACGCAGTATTTT CASRLQGQDTQYF
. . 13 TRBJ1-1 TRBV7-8 TGTGCCAGCAGGTCGGACGGCGCCACTGAAGCTTTCTTT CASRSDGATEAFF
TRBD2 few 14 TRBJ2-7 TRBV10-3 TGTGCCATCAAAACTAGCGGAAGCTCCTACGAGCAGTACTTT CAIKTSGSSYEQYF
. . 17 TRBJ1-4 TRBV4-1 TGCGCCAGCAGCCAAGATGGGATCGGGGGACCTAATGAAAAACTGTTTTTT CASSQDGIGGPNEKLFF
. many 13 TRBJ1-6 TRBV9 TGTGCCAGCAGCGGGACGGGGAATTCACCCCTCCACTTT CASSGTGNSPLHF
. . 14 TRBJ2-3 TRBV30 TGTGCCTGGAGTATAGGCGGTTTAGGAGATACGCAGTATTTT CAWSIGGLGDTQYF
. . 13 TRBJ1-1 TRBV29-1 TGCAGCGCTGCGGAGGGGTTGGGCATTGAAGCTTTCTTT CSAAEGLGIEAFF
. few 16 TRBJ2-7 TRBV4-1 TGCGCCAGCAGCCAAGGATTAAGGGGTAGGGCCTACGAGCAGTACTTC CASSQGLRGRAYEQYF
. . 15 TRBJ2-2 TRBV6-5 TGTGCCAGCAGTTACTCGAGGCAGAACACCGGGGAGCTGTTTTTT CASSYSRQNTGELFF
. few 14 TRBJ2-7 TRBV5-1 TGCGCCAGCAGCTCCGACATCCTCTCCTACGAGCAGTACTTC CASSSDILSYEQYF
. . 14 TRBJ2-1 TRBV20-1 TGCAGTGCTAGAGCGGCCCCCCCGAGAAATGAGCAGTTCTTC CSARAAPPRNEQFF
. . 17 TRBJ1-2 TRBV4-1 TGCGCCAGCAGCCAATCCCAGGGGAAGAGGAATAACTATGGCTACACCTTC CASSQSQGKRNNYGYTF
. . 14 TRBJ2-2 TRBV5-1 TGCGCCAGCGTTAGGACGGAGAACACCGGGGAGCTGTTTTTT CASVRTENTGELFF
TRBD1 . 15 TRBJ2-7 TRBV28 TGTGCCAGCAGTGGGAGACAGGGGAACGCCTACGAGCAGTACTTC CASSGRQGNAYEQYF
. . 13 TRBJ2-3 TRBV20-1 TGCAGTGCTAGAGCGGGGATCACAGATACGCAGTATTTT CSARAGITDTQYF
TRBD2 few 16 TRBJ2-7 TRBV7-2 TGTGCCAGCAGCACTAGCGGGGGGACTAACACCTACGAGCAGTACTTC CASSTSGGTNTYEQYF
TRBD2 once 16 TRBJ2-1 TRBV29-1 TGCAACGGAAGGTTAACTAGCGGGGGGACCTACAATGAGCAGTTCTTC CNGRLTSGGTYNEQFF
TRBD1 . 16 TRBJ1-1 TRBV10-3 TGTGCCATCAGTGATAAAGATGCAGGGGGCAACACTGAAGCTTTCTTT CAISDKDAGGNTEAFF
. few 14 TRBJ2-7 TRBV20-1 TGCAGTGCTCCGTCCATGATCGAATCCTACGAGCAGTACTTC CSAPSMIESYEQYF
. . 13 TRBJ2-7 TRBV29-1 TGCAGCGTTGCCACTCAGTTCTCCTACGAGCAGTACTTC CSVATQFSYEQYF